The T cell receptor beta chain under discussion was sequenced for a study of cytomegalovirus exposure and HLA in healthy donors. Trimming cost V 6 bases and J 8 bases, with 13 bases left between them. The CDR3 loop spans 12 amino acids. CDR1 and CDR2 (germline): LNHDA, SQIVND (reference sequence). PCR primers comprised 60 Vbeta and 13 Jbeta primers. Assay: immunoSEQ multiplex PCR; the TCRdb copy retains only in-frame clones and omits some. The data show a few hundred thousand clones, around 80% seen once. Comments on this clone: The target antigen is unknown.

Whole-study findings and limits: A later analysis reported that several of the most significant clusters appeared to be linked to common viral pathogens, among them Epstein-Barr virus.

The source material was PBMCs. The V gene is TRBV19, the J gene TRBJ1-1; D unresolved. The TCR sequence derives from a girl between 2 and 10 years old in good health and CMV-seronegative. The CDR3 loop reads CASRTNSGEAFF. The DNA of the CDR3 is TGTGCCAGTAGAACTAATTCGGGGGAAGCTTTCTTT.